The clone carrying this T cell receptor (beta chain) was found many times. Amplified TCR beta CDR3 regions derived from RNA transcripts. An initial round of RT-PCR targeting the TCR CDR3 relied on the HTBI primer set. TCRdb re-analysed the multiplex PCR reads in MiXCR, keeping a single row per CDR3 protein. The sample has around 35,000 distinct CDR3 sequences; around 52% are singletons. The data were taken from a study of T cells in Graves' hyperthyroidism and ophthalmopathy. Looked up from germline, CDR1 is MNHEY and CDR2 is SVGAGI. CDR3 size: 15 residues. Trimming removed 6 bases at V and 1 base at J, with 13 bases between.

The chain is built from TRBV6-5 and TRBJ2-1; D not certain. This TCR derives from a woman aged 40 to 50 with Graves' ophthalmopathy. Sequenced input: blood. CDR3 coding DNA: TGTGCCAGCAGGATTGAGGCCGGGTCCTACAATGAGCAGTTCTTC. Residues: CASRIEAGSYNEQFF.